The sample holds a few counts of the clone carrying this TCR beta chain. The antigen remains unidentified. The protocol was immunoSEQ multiplex PCR, while the TCRdb copy is restricted to in-frame clones and leaves out a portion. The repertoire holds around 100,000 clones, with approximately 89% as singletons. The CDR3 runs to 17 residues. J lost 1 base, V lost 3 bases, and 8 bases had no gene match. CDR1 is SGHAT, CDR2 FQNNGV, per germline. These data are taken from a study of T cell responses to AZD1222 COVID-19 vaccine. Study-wide points: A mostly white British donor set with more females was recruited, and clonal diversity was possibly underestimated. Breadth and depth of Spike-specific TCRs rose after two AZD1222 doses.

This sequence was found in an adult in good health. This chain connects TRBV11-2 to TRBJ2-5; 10 nucleotides match TRBD2. The material was peripheral blood, obtained on day 0 of AZD1222 vaccination. The CDR3 here is CASSFLAGAISQETQYF. The CDR3 coding sequence is TGTGCCAGCAGCTTTCTAGCGGGAGCTATCTCCCAAGAGACCCAGTACTTC.